The sequence of this TCR beta chain was determined in a study of neurological immune-mediated disorders. This clonotype was counted many times. Antigen unknown. 5'RACE with 10-nucleotide random UMIs produced the cDNA. TCRdb recomputed calls from the 5' RACE reads with MiXCR, one row per CDR3 protein. Of tens of thousands of distinct CDR3 sequences detected, around a tenth appear once; the ten largest clones hold 1.8%. Study-wide points: Patients with HTLV-1-associated myelopathy had the highest level of TCR clonal expansion, whereas patients with multiple sclerosis had the lowest level, falling beneath the level found in healthy controls.

Germline-derived CDR1 and CDR2 are SGHTA and FQGTGA. The CDR3 length is 15 residues. The V end lost 5 bases, the J end lost 0 bases, and 11 bases lay between the germline ends. Unsorted libraries were generated from 2 million PBMCs. These cells had been stored in RNAlater at -80 C. The sequencing sample was made of PBMCs. V usage is TRBV7-3 and J usage is TRBJ2-1, with D maybe TRBD1 (5 bases). The origin of this receptor is a man aged 40-49 years in good health. The DNA for the CDR3 is TGTGCCAGCAGCCGGACACGAAGCTCCTACAATGAGCAGTTCTTC. Translation: CASSRTRSSYNEQFF. The variable domain in full, completed from reference TRBV7-3 and TRBJ2-1, reads GAGVSQTPSNKVTEKGKYVELRCDPISGHTALYWYRQSLGQGPEFLIYFQGTGAADDSGLPNDRFFAVRPEGSVSTLKIQRTERGDSAVYLCASSRTRSSYNEQFFGPGTRLTVL.